The entry below describes one T cell receptor beta chain. Its target is not known. The CDR3 loop spans 14 amino acids. Germline V gives CDR1 LNHDA, CDR2 SQIVND (reference sequence). The V and J ends lost 5 bases and 1 base respectively, with 12 bases between them. The protocol was immunoSEQ multiplex PCR, while the TCRdb copy is restricted to in-frame clones and leaves out a portion. The data show 80,000 to 100,000 clones, about four fifths seen once. The data were taken from a study of a mutant IDH1 vaccine in newly diagnosed glioma. Study information: Therapy received beforehand was radiotherapy, temozolomide, or both, with most patients given both.

Findings and limits, study-wide: It seemed that pseudoprogression was not linked to changes in the top peripheral T cell clonotypes.

Specified time point: baseline, week 1 (first vaccination visit). The treatment: pre-vaccination baseline after standard-of-care therapy. Those who donated had recent WHO grade 3 or 4 IDH1-mutant, ATRX-lost astrocytomas. The receptor was derived from a middle-aged man with glioma. The chain couples TRBV19 to TRBJ2-7, with D perhaps TRBD1 (6 bases). Sequences were derived from PBMCs, sampled from a glioma patient treated with radiotherapy, temozolomide or both. CDR3 DNA: TGTGCCAGTAGTTCGACCAGGGGTTCCTACGAGCAGTACTTC. This gives the protein CASSSTRGSYEQYF.